The clone carrying this T cell receptor (beta chain) was seen a few times. The data originate from a study of T cells in Graves' hyperthyroidism and ophthalmopathy. CDR1 SQVTM and CDR2 ANQGSEA come from the germline V gene. The V gene lost 6 bases and the J gene lost 10 bases, with 18 bases spanning the gap. The CDR3 sequence is 12 residues long. Diagnosis relied on clinical symptoms, serum thyroxine and TRAb, thyroid ultrasound and orbital computed tomography. Amplification yielded TCR beta CDR3 regions, with RNA transcripts as the source. The TCR CDR3 first-round RT-PCR relied on the HTBI primer set. TCRdb processed the multiplex PCR reads anew with MiXCR; each CDR3 protein has one entry. The sample lists about half a million distinct CDR3 sequences; 15% to 20% were seen once.

The chain combines TRBV29-1 with TRBJ1-1; D not certain. The clonotype originates from a man aged 35-49 years with Graves' ophthalmopathy. The sample comprised blood. The CDR3 DNA reads as TGCAGCGTGCCCTCAGAGGGCCGTGGAGCTTTCTTT. It translates to CSVPSEGRGAFF.